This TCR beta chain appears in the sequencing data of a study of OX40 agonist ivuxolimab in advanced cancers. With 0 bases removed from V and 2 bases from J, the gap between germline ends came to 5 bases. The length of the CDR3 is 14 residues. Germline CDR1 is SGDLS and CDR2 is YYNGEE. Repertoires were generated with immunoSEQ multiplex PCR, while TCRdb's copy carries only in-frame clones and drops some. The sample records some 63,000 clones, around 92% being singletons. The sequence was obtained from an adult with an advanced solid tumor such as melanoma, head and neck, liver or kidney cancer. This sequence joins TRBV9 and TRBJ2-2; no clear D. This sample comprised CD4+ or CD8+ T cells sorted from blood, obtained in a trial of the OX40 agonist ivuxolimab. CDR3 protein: CASSVGLNTGELFF. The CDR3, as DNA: TGTGCCAGCAGCGTAGGTCTTAACACCGGGGAGCTGTTTTTT.